This T cell receptor beta chain is drawn from a study of OX40 agonist ivuxolimab in advanced cancers. Whole-study context: An anti-OX40 (CD134) antibody with agonistic activity, ivuxolimab, was administered to patients. From roughly 20 to 85 years was the age range, with a mean of 60 years, and about 83% were male.

Comment on this clone: Its antigen is as yet unknown.

Study-level findings and limits: Expanded clones were, on average, more numerous among CD8+ T cells than CD4+.

The germline gives CDR1 LNHDA, CDR2 SQIVND (reference sequence). The CDR3 is made up of 14 amino acids. Trimming removed 5 bases at V and 2 bases at J, with 12 bases between. Profiled with immunoSEQ multiplex PCR; TCRdb holds only in-frame clones, not every one. The table shows roughly 54,000 clones, with approximately 84% occurring only once. The sequence derives from an adult with an advanced solid tumor such as melanoma, head and neck, liver or kidney cancer. This sequence joins TRBV19 and TRBJ1-1; TRBD1 might be the D (5 bases). Sample: CD4+ or CD8+ T cells sorted from blood, taken in a trial of the OX40 agonist ivuxolimab. The CDR3 DNA sequence: TGTGCCAGTAGTCTCCTGGGGGGTAACACTGAAGCTTTCTTT. Protein sequence: CASSLLGGNTEAFF. The complete variable domain, with remaining parts taken from reference TRBV19 and TRBJ1-1, reads DGGITQSPKYLFRKEGQNVTLSCEQNLNHDAMYWYRQDPGQGLRLIYYSQIVNDFQKGDIAEGYSVSREKKESFPLTVTSAQKNPTAFYLCASSLLGGNTEAFFGQGTRLTVV.